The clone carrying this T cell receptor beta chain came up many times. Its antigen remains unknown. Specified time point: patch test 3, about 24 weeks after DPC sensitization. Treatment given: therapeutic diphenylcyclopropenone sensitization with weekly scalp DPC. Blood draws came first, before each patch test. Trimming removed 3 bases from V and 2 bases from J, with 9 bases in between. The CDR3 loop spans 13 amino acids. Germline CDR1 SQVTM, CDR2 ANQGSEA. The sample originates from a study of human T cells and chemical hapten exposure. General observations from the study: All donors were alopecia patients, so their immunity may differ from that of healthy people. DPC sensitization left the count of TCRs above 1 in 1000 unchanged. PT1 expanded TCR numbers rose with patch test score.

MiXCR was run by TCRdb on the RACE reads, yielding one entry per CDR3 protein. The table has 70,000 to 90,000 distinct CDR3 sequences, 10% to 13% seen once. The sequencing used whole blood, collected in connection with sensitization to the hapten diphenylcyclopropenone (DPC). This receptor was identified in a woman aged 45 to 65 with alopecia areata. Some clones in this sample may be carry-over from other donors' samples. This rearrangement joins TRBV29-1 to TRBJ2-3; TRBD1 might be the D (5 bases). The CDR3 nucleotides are TGCAGCGTTGACGACGGACACACAGATACGCAGTATTTT. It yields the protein CSVDDGHTDTQYF.